This is a list of T cell receptor beta chains from one sample in a study of identical twins. TCRdb recomputed calls from the 5' RACE reads with MiXCR, one row per CDR3 protein. The sample yields more than 1.5 million distinct CDR3 sequences, under 35% seen once. The sequenced sample consisted of cord blood. The receptors were sampled from a newborn girl in good health. The CDR3 runs from the conserved cysteine through the conserved F or W. Each record gives: clone size, V gene, D gene, J gene, CDR3 protein, CDR3 DNA. A D gene is named only where the DNA matches it firmly. Some rows have no size entry. The others give once, few or many, or a class for an expanded clone.

>.|TRBV20-1|.|TRBJ2-7
CSARAGDNEQYF
TGCAGTGCTAGAGCGGGAGACAATGAGCAGTACTTC
>.|TRBV19|.|TRBJ1-5
CASSMGAPYSNQPQHF
TGTGCCAGTAGTATGGGGGCTCCCTATAGCAATCAGCCCCAGCATTTT
>.|TRBV6-5|.|TRBJ1-2
CASSYGRGFGYTF
TGTGCCAGCAGTTATGGACGGGGGTTTGGCTACACCTTC
>few|TRBV28|TRBD1|TRBJ1-1
CASSFGTGWAMNTEAFF
TGTGCCAGCAGTTTCGGGACAGGGTGGGCAATGAACACTGAAGCTTTCTTT
>few|TRBV4-2|TRBD2|TRBJ2-1
CASSQMGLADYNEQFF
TGTGCCAGCAGCCAGATGGGGCTAGCGGATTACAATGAGCAGTTCTTC
>.|TRBV6-1|.|TRBJ1-1
CASRIDGEAFF
TGTGCCAGCAGAATAGACGGTGAAGCTTTCTTT
>.|TRBV12-3/TRBV12-4|TRBD1|TRBJ2-7
CASTSGTGLHEQYF
TGTGCCAGCACTTCCGGGACAGGGTTACACGAGCAGTACTTC
>.|TRBV28|.|TRBJ2-7
CATCTQIVSNYEQYF
TGTGCCACCTGCACCCAAATTGTCTCCAACTACGAGCAGTACTTC
>.|TRBV4-1|TRBD2|TRBJ2-3
CASSQDRRLAAGTDTQYF
TGCGCCAGCAGCCAAGATAGGCGACTAGCGGCCGGCACAGATACGCAGTATTTT
>.|TRBV2|.|TRBJ2-5
CAGGRGNQETQYF
TGTGCCGGGGGGCGGGGTAACCAAGAGACCCAGTACTTC
>.|TRBV20-1|.|TRBJ2-4
CSAREGWGVGTAKNIQYF
TGCAGTGCTAGAGAAGGTTGGGGGGTGGGTACGGCCAAAAACATTCAGTACTTC
>.|TRBV5-1|TRBD2|TRBJ2-5
CASTPRKREGQETQYF
TGCGCCAGCACCCCTCGTAAGCGGGAGGGTCAAGAGACCCAGTACTTC
>.|TRBV5-1|.|TRBJ2-3
CASSLRRPQGTDTQYF
TGCGCCAGCAGCTTGAGGCGGCCCCAAGGCACAGATACGCAGTATTTT
>many|TRBV6-4|.|TRBJ2-1
CASSDSEASEYNEQFF
TGTGCCAGCAGTGACTCTGAGGCTAGCGAGTACAATGAGCAGTTCTTC
>few|TRBV19|.|TRBJ2-3
CASSTGAGRTREDTQYF
TGTGCCAGTAGTACCGGGGCGGGGCGGACACGCGAGGATACGCAGTATTTT
>few|TRBV27|TRBD2|TRBJ2-1
CASSFLTSGRAYSYNEQFF
TGTGCCAGCAGTTTCCTTACTAGCGGGAGGGCCTACTCCTACAATGAGCAGTTCTTC
>many|TRBV24-1|.|TRBJ2-1
CATSEGLSDEQFF
TGTGCCACCAGTGAGGGACTGTCGGATGAGCAGTTCTTC
>.|TRBV18|.|TRBJ2-2
CASSPRVTYTGELFF
TGTGCCAGCTCACCGCGAGTAACGTACACCGGGGAGCTGTTTTTT
>few|TRBV12-3/TRBV12-4|.|TRBJ2-1
CASSAFIGSYNEQFF
TGTGCCAGCAGTGCCTTTATAGGCTCCTACAATGAGCAGTTCTTC
>.|TRBV10-3|.|TRBJ1-5
CAIGDNNQPQHF
TGTGCCATCGGGGACAACAATCAGCCCCAGCATTTT
>.|TRBV20-1|TRBD2|TRBJ2-7
CGAKGLAGSYEQYF
TGCGGTGCTAAGGGACTAGCGGGCTCCTACGAGCAGTACTTC
>.|TRBV20-1|TRBD2|TRBJ2-3
CSARDPWRGSTDTQYF
TGCAGTGCTAGAGATCCCTGGCGGGGGAGCACAGATACGCAGTATTTT
>.|TRBV7-9|.|TRBJ2-7
CASSLVIGGSYNEQYF
TGTGCCAGCAGCTTAGTTATAGGCGGCTCCTACAATGAGCAGTACTTC
>.|TRBV4-2|TRBD1|TRBJ1-3
CASSQDLWTGKLRTIYF
TGTGCCAGCAGCCAAGATTTGTGGACAGGGAAGCTGAGGACCATATATTTT
>many|TRBV29-1|TRBD1|TRBJ2-1
CSGRDRVYNEQFF
TGCAGCGGTCGGGACAGGGTATACAATGAGCAGTTCTTC
>.|TRBV10-2|TRBD2|TRBJ2-7
CASSEWVLAGGSYEQYF
TGCGCCAGCAGTGAGTGGGTCCTAGCGGGCGGCTCCTACGAGCAGTACTTC
>.|TRBV27|TRBD1|TRBJ1-1
CASHQGGLNTEAFF
TGTGCCAGTCATCAAGGGGGCTTGAACACTGAAGCTTTCTTT
>many|TRBV7-9|TRBD1|TRBJ2-1
CASSPRDRVYNEQFF
TGTGCCAGCAGTCCCCGGGACAGGGTATACAATGAGCAGTTCTTC
>.|TRBV6-5|TRBD1|TRBJ1-1
CASSPQQGLTEAFF
TGTGCCAGCAGTCCACAACAGGGGCTCACTGAAGCTTTCTTT
>.|TRBV20-1|.|TRBJ2-4
CSARDGGYF
TGCAGTGCTAGAGATGGCGGGTACTTC
>few|TRBV5-1|TRBD2|TRBJ2-3
CASSLPVTSATTDTQYF
TGCGCCAGCAGCTTACCCGTCACTAGCGCCACCACAGATACGCAGTATTTT
>.|TRBV20-1|.|TRBJ1-1
CSANDGGMNTEAFF
TGCAGTGCTAATGACGGCGGGATGAACACTGAAGCTTTCTTT
>.|TRBV3-1|TRBD1|TRBJ1-4
CASSRGTVNEKLFF
TGTGCCAGCAGCCGAGGGACAGTTAATGAAAAACTGTTTTTT
>.|TRBV12-3/TRBV12-4|.|TRBJ2-5
CASSLAQGSETQYF
TGTGCCAGCAGTTTGGCGCAGGGCAGCGAGACCCAGTACTTC
>.|TRBV12-3/TRBV12-4|TRBD2|TRBJ2-5
CASSPGLAGGPVYSWEQYF
TGTGCCAGCAGTCCGGGACTAGCGGGAGGGCCCGTATATTCTTGGGAGCAGTACTTC
>.|TRBV27|.|TRBJ1-1
CASSLSRGVNTEAFF
TGTGCCAGCAGTTTATCGAGGGGGGTTAACACTGAAGCTTTCTTT
>.|TRBV20-1|.|TRBJ1-5
CSATYRNQPQHF
TGCAGTGCTACGTATCGCAATCAGCCCCAGCATTTT
>.|TRBV20-1|.|TRBJ2-5
CSAGHKETQYF
TGCAGTGCGGGGCACAAAGAGACCCAGTACTTC
>.|TRBV19|.|TRBJ2-1
CASNPSGTYNEQFF
TGTGCCAGTAACCCTTCGGGGACCTACAATGAGCAGTTCTTC